A selection of T cell receptor beta chains follows, all from one sample in a study of T cell responses to AZD1222 COVID-19 vaccine. Assay used: immunoSEQ multiplex PCR; TCRdb lists only in-frame clones, some missing. The profile shows roughly 150,000 clones, 88% of them singletons. Sequenced here: peripheral blood, sampled on day 0 of AZD1222 vaccination. The receptors shown here come from an adult in good health. CDR3s include the opening cysteine and the closing phenylalanine or tryptophan. The D gene is left open where the match is weak. A clone size is listed for some rows: how often the clone was seen (once, few, many), or a class if it is expanded.

D: .; J: TRBJ1-2; V: TRBV14; size: .; CDR3: CASSQDGYGYTF; DNA: TGTGCCAGCAGCCAAGACGGCTATGGCTACACCTTC
D: .; J: TRBJ2-7; V: TRBV24-1; size: few; CDR3: CATSDAPEEDGPYEQYF; DNA: TGTGCCACCAGTGATGCCCCTGAAGAAGACGGACCCTACGAGCAGTACTTC
D: .; J: TRBJ1-3; V: TRBV24-1; size: .; CDR3: CATSDLGEGVCSGNTIYF; DNA: TGTGCCACCAGTGACCTCGGGGAGGGGGTTTGTTCTGGAAACACCATATATTTT
D: .; J: TRBJ1-5; V: TRBV30; size: .; CDR3: CAWSAGSHQPQHF; DNA: TGTGCCTGGAGTGCCGGGTCTCATCAGCCCCAGCATTTT
D: .; J: TRBJ2-1; V: TRBV13; size: .; CDR3: CASSLVNSDNEQFF; DNA: TGTGCCAGCAGCTTAGTCAACAGTGACAATGAGCAGTTCTTC
D: .; J: TRBJ1-3; V: TRBV4-3; size: .; CDR3: CASSQGAGDTIYF; DNA: TGCGCCAGCAGCCAAGGTGCCGGGGACACCATATATTTT
D: .; J: TRBJ1-1; V: TRBV30; size: .; CDR3: CAWSAPAEAFF; DNA: TGTGCCTGGAGTGCTCCGGCTGAAGCTTTCTTT
D: .; J: TRBJ1-5; V: TRBV30; size: many; CDR3: CAWSGSGQPQHF; DNA: TGTGCCTGGAGTGGCTCGGGGCAGCCCCAGCATTTT
D: .; J: TRBJ1-3; V: TRBV6-5; size: .; CDR3: CATRTGASGNTIYF; DNA: TGTGCCACCCGTACGGGGGCCTCTGGAAACACCATATATTTT
D: TRBD1; J: TRBJ2-1; V: TRBV11-2; size: .; CDR3: CASSLVVGRGQAHDEQFF; DNA: TGTGCCAGCAGCTTAGTAGTTGGAAGGGGGCAGGCTCACGATGAGCAGTTCTTC
D: .; J: TRBJ2-3; V: TRBV20-1; size: .; CDR3: CSASERYGTQYF; DNA: TGCAGTGCCAGTGAGCGGTACGGTACGCAGTATTTT
D: .; J: TRBJ2-1; V: TRBV5-1; size: few; CDR3: CASSPDLNEQFF; DNA: TGCGCCAGCAGCCCGGACTTAAATGAGCAGTTCTTC
D: .; J: TRBJ2-2; V: TRBV21-1; size: .; CDR3: CASSIGQPNTGELFF; DNA: TGTGCCAGCAGCATAGGGCAGCCGAACACCGGGGAGCTGTTTTTT
D: .; J: TRBJ1-4; V: TRBV4-3; size: .; CDR3: CASSANIISGKLFF; DNA: TGCGCCAGCAGCGCTAATATAATTTCCGGAAAACTGTTTTTT
D: TRBD2; J: TRBJ2-1; V: TRBV15; size: few; CDR3: CATSRATSGRAGEQFF; DNA: TGTGCCACCAGCAGAGCGACTAGCGGGAGGGCCGGTGAGCAGTTCTTC
D: .; J: TRBJ1-3; V: TRBV29-1; size: .; CDR3: CSVATGSSGNTIYF; DNA: TGCAGCGTTGCCACAGGGAGCTCTGGAAACACCATATATTTT
D: .; J: TRBJ2-6; V: TRBV14; size: .; CDR3: CASSVLSGANVLTF; DNA: TGTGCCAGCAGCGTTCTCTCTGGGGCCAACGTCCTGACTTTC
D: TRBD2; J: TRBJ2-7; V: TRBV14; size: .; CDR3: CASSPLGLAGRYEQYF; DNA: TGTGCCAGCAGCCCCTTGGGGCTAGCGGGACGTTACGAGCAGTACTTC
D: .; J: TRBJ1-2; V: TRBV5-1; size: .; CDR3: CASSPDGSPLSDYGYTF; DNA: TGCGCCAGCAGCCCCGACGGGTCACCCCTGTCGGACTATGGCTACACCTTC
D: .; J: TRBJ2-5; V: TRBV30; size: .; CDR3: CAWSASPSETQYF; DNA: TGTGCCTGGAGTGCCTCCCCCTCAGAGACCCAGTACTTC